A single sample gave rise to the 3 T cell receptor beta chains below, sequenced in a study of blood T cells in healthy people across ages. A J-beta primer mix and a sample-barcoded 5' primer were used in a second PCR of roughly 6 to 11 cycles. TCRdb reprocessed the 5' RACE reads via MiXCR and lists one record per CDR3 protein. Here the sample spans approximately 800,000 distinct CDR3 sequences, 62% being singletons. Sample: blood. Every receptor here comes from a man aged 30 to 45 in good health.

The CDR3 DNA reads as TGTGCCACCAGTTCTGGACAGGGTCATGGCTACACCTTC. Residues: CATSSGQGHGYTF. This chain joins TRBV24-1 and TRBJ1-2; 8 nucleotides line up with TRBD1. CDR1 KGHDR and CDR2 SFDVKD come from the germline V gene. V dropped 6 bases and J dropped 6; count of bases not matched to a gene: 5. The CDR3 consists of 13 residues.

The chain employs TRBV20-1 and TRBJ2-7; tentatively, D is TRBD1 or TRBD2 (6 bases each). CDR3 length equals 15 residues. Germline CDR1 is DFQATT and CDR2 is SNEGSKA (reference sequence). Trimming left V 0 bases short and J 7 bases short, with 19 bases between. This chain's CDR3 is CSAREGNYRAGEQYF. CDR3 coding DNA: TGCAGTGCTAGAGAGGGGAATTACAGGGCGGGGGAGCAGTACTTC.

The gene calls are TRBV4-3 and TRBJ2-1, with TRBD2 identical over 10 bases. The V segment lost 0 bases and the J segment 13 bases; nucleotides outside the gene matches: 12. This CDR3 is 16 amino acids long. CDR1 and CDR2 from the germline V gene are LGHNA and YSLEER. The CDR3 DNA sequence: TGCGCCAGCAGCCAAGATGTAGGTAGCGGGGGGCTCCTCCAGTTCTTC. Its protein product is CASSQDVGSGGLLQFF.